This is a list of T cell receptor beta chains from one sample in a study of blood T cell repertoires in COVID-19. Using immunoSEQ multiplex PCR, the repertoire was profiled, and TCRdb retains in-frame clones only, with some absent. Among around 310,000 clones listed, about 90% were seen once. Material: PBMCs or T cells enriched from blood (not recorded which). The receptors stem from a woman under 40 who had recovered from COVID-19. Both conserved end residues are part of each CDR3. D genes are given only for firm matches.

>TRBJ1-1|TRBV18|TRBD1
CASSPNRGENTEAFF
>TRBJ2-1|TRBV21-1|NA
CASSKGGASGRNEQFF
>TRBJ2-3|TRBV9|TRBD2
CASSRGLGHSGTDTQYF
>TRBJ2-1|TRBV5-1|NA
CASSPAPGYNEQFF
>TRBJ2-7|TRBV11-2|TRBD2
CASSPRGLAGSYEQYF
>TRBJ2-1|TRBV30|NA
CAWGRGLDNEQFF
>TRBJ2-2|TRBV5-1|TRBD2
CASSLGLAGRTGELFF
>TRBJ1-1|TRBV29-1|TRBD1
CSVRGQKNTEAFF
>TRBJ2-6|TRBV2|NA
CASSEDYGFGANVLTF
>TRBJ2-7|TRBV6-2/TRBV6-3|NA
CASSYDRFDTYEQYF
>TRBJ1-4|TRBV30|NA
CAWSTTGGTNEKLFF
>TRBJ1-5|TRBV4-2|TRBD1
CASSQDWARTGGYQPQHF
>TRBJ1-1|TRBV5-1|NA
CASSPLNTREAFF
>TRBJ2-1|TRBV2|NA
CASSGLPSVYEQFF
>TRBJ1-1|TRBV11-2|NA
CASSRGQRTEAFF
>TRBJ1-1|TRBV10-3|TRBD1
CAISEGTGQRGTEAFF
>TRBJ2-1|TRBV27|NA
CASSFNLATSYNEQFF
>TRBJ1-2|TRBV12-3/TRBV12-4|NA
CASSRAGAYGYTF
>TRBJ1-4|TRBV18|NA
CASSPGGPATNEKLFF
>TRBJ1-2|TRBV7-8|NA
CASSPGGPGPGYTF
>TRBJ2-1|TRBV18|TRBD2
CASSPQLAGADNEQFF
>TRBJ1-2|TRBV21-1|NA
CASSDNNRESRGYTF
>TRBJ1-4|TRBV5-1|TRBD1
CASSRDRTNEKLFF
>TRBJ1-1|TRBV6-5|NA
CASSNPGTGAFF
>TRBJ1-4|TRBV5-1|NA
CASSLSGQNEKLFF
>TRBJ1-3|TRBV19|NA
CASTLEGLSSGNTIYF
>TRBJ1-2|TRBV7-2|NA
CASSLGGHSYGYTF
>TRBJ1-5|TRBV28|TRBD1
CASSPTGAFDQPQHF
>TRBJ1-2|TRBV4-2|NA
CASSLRFRESYGYTF
>TRBJ1-5|TRBV7-9|NA
CASSLANRDQPQHF
>TRBJ2-7|TRBV29-1|NA
CSVGQKLSYEQYF
>TRBJ2-1|TRBV9|TRBD2
CASSVSMGGGYNEQFF
>TRBJ2-2|TRBV14|NA
CASSLGSTNTGELFF
>TRBJ2-3|TRBV5-3|NA
CACARDLRCPTDTQYF
>TRBJ2-1|TRBV4-2|TRBD2
CASSHSGRWDEQFF
>TRBJ1-5|TRBV6-5|NA
CASSPAGGQPQHF
>TRBJ1-4|TRBV5-1|TRBD1
CASSLSAGGREKLFF
>TRBJ1-6|TRBV5-1|NA
CASSLGGPPAPLHF
>TRBJ2-7|TRBV4-2|TRBD1
CASSQVDRGTYEQYF
>TRBJ1-4|TRBV5-1|TRBD1
CASRRTGFLTNEKLFF
>TRBJ2-5|TRBV6-5|TRBD2
CASSYSGLAVQETQYF
>TRBJ1-2|TRBV29-1|TRBD1
CSVEGFGTGYGYTF
>TRBJ2-1|TRBV5-1|NA
CASSLDLEGSYNEQFF
>TRBJ1-1|TRBV7-2|TRBD1
CASSSRTGGYTEAFF
>TRBJ1-1|TRBV18|NA
CASSPQQDQNTEAFF
>TRBJ1-3|TRBV24-1|NA
CATYFLRNTIYF
>TRBJ2-1|TRBV29-1|NA
CSVDLYYNEQFF
>TRBJ2-6|TRBV4-2|NA
CASSQGPGANVLTF